The T cell receptor (beta chain) under discussion was sequenced for a study of OX40 agonist ivuxolimab in advanced cancers. TCRdb's table, derived via immunoSEQ multiplex PCR, lists solely in-frame clones and lacks some. The sample lists more than 9,000 clones; 76% were seen once. Germline V gene data show CDR1 as MDHEN and CDR2 as SYDVKM. The J segment lost 1 base and the V segment lost 5 bases, leaving 4 bases of the junction unmatched. The CDR3 runs to 16 residues. Sample: CD4+ or CD8+ T cells sorted from blood, taken in a trial of the OX40 agonist ivuxolimab. The receptor was derived from an adult with an advanced solid tumor such as melanoma, head and neck, liver or kidney cancer. The gene calls are TRBV28 and TRBJ2-5; 13 positions match TRBD2. CDR3 in amino acids: CASSLGLAGFQETQYF. The CDR3 DNA reads as TGTGCCAGCAGTCTGGGACTAGCGGGGTTCCAAGAGACCCAGTACTTC.